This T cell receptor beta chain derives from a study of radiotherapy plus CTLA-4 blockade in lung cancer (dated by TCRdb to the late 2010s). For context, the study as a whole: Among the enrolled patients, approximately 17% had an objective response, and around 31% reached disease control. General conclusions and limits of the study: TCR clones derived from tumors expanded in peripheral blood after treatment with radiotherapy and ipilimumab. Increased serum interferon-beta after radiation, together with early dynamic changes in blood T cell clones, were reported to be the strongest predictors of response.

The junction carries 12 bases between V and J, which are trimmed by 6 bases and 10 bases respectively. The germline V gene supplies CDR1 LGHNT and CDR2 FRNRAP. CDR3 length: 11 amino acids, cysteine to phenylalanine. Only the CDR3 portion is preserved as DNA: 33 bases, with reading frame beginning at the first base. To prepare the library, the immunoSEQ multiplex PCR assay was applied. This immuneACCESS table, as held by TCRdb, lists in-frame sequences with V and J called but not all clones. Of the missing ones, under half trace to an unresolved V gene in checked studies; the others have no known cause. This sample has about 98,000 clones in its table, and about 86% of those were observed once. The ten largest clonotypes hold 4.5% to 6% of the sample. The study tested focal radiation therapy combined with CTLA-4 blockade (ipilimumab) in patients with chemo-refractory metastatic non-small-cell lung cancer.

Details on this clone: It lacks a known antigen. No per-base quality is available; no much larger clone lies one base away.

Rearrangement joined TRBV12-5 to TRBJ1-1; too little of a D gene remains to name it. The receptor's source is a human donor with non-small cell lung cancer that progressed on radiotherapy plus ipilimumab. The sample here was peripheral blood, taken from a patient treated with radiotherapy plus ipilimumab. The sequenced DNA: TGTGCTAGTGGCACCGGGCGCGGAGCTTTCTTT. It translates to CASGTGRGAFF.